Listed below are T cell receptor beta chains from one sample, sequenced in a study of CD8 T cells in Susac syndrome. TCRdb ran MiXCR on the immunoSEQ multiplex PCR reads and lists one entry per CDR3 protein. Found here are roughly 250,000 distinct CDR3 sequences, 90% to 97% of them singletons; the top ten hold about 0.1%. Sequencing used CD4+ T cells from PBMCs. Every receptor here comes from a human donor with Susac syndrome. Both conserved end residues are trimmed from each CDR3. D genes are given only for firm matches.

j_gene,d_gene,v_gene,CDR3aa
TRBJ2-3,TRBD2,TRBV12-3/TRBV12-4,ASTRGGSGDTQY
TRBJ1-1,.,TRBV30,AWCRGASNTEAF
TRBJ2-7,TRBD2,TRBV13,ASSSYTQRDPYEQY
TRBJ1-2,.,TRBV30,AWSVSGGYT
TRBJ2-1,.,TRBV9,ASSVGGGKSNEQF
TRBJ1-1,.,TRBV12-3/TRBV12-4,ASSEGREVEAF
TRBJ2-5,TRBD2,TRBV28,ASSRGDFGQY
TRBJ2-1,TRBD1,TRBV14,ASSPRIGTGGYNEQF
TRBJ2-3,.,TRBV10-3,AISDEGVSTDTQY
TRBJ2-7,.,TRBV29-1,SVEVEGRGRGNYEQY
TRBJ2-1,.,TRBV6-2/TRBV6-3,ASSSGQQF
TRBJ2-3,.,TRBV29-1,SVGRLTDTQY
TRBJ2-7,.,TRBV9,ASSDGGRAFEQY
TRBJ2-5,TRBD2,TRBV20-1,SAGAGGPQETQY
TRBJ1-2,.,TRBV14,ASSQQPNYGYT
TRBJ2-3,TRBD2,TRBV4-2,ASSQDMYGRPTDTQY
TRBJ1-2,.,TRBV20-1,SARSLGGKSTNYGYT
TRBJ1-1,.,TRBV9,ASSVGNTVNTEAF
TRBJ2-5,TRBD1,TRBV15,ATSRDVPQGVETQY
TRBJ2-1,.,TRBV5-1,ASRAGGDEQF
TRBJ1-1,.,TRBV20-1,SARREGGNTEAF
TRBJ2-7,.,TRBV5-1,ASSSNGLLNYEQY
TRBJ2-7,.,TRBV4-1,ASSQDGGNEQY
TRBJ2-7,.,TRBV12-3/TRBV12-4,ASSFEGFREQY
TRBJ1-1,.,TRBV29-1,SVESYTEAF
TRBJ2-5,TRBD2,TRBV20-1,SASISSGSQETQY
TRBJ2-5,.,TRBV30,AWSVPIQETQY
TRBJ1-1,.,TRBV5-1,ASSLEATKTEAF
TRBJ2-3,.,TRBV29-1,SALGGFTDTQY
TRBJ2-7,TRBD2,TRBV12-3/TRBV12-4,ASSPPWTREAHEQY
TRBJ1-3,TRBD1,TRBV20-1,SASGTVRNTIY
TRBJ2-3,.,TRBV25-1,ASSRSQGTQY
TRBJ2-5,.,TRBV7-8,ASSSRGAEETQY
TRBJ1-5,.,TRBV19,ATATEFQPQH
TRBJ1-5,TRBD1,TRBV12-3/TRBV12-4,ASSPYRGNQPQH
TRBJ2-1,.,TRBV2,ASSVQGFAYEQF
TRBJ2-5,.,TRBV4-2,ASSQEGTGDLKTQY
TRBJ1-1,.,TRBV6-5,ASSYREEGNRRAF
TRBJ1-1,.,TRBV15,ATSRGTPNTEAF
TRBJ1-1,.,TRBV29-1,SVGLFREPTEAF
TRBJ1-5,TRBD1,TRBV24-1,ATSEPTGGRTPQH
TRBJ1-5,.,TRBV28,ASSLGTGNNQPQH
TRBJ2-1,.,TRBV20-1,SATLGAVYNEQF
TRBJ2-7,TRBD2,TRBV18,ASSPPGGGTEQY
TRBJ2-3,TRBD2,TRBV19,ASSPRGGSRGDTQY
TRBJ2-3,.,TRBV11-2,ASSLEGTRRTDTQY
TRBJ1-5,.,TRBV10-1,ASSGDTTQPQH
TRBJ1-5,.,TRBV30,AWSVLQGDQPQH